This T cell receptor (beta chain) is from a study of blood T cell repertoires in COVID-19. In the study overall: Samples of COVID-19 (acute and convalescent) were obtained from the United States, Italy and Spain. T cells, B-cell-depleted T cells, or PBMCs supplied cDNA or gDNA.

As processed by the authors: Scientists estimated how many nucleated cells there were by amplifying reference gene primers. Assay: immunoSEQ multiplex PCR; the TCRdb copy retains only in-frame clones and omits some. D and trimming were read from the DNA, whereas the V and J calls and clone size are those reported in that table. The sample holds 110,000 to 150,000 clones, roughly 88% seen once. This CDR3 comprises 13 residues. The ends lost 8 bases at V and 4 bases at J; junction bases unmatched: 5. The receptor comes from a woman in her sixties with acute or convalescent COVID-19. The rearrangement uses TRBV12-3 or TRBV12-4 and TRBJ1-2; 9 bases are a match to TRBD1. Sequencing used peripheral blood. CDR3 coding DNA: TGTGCCAGCGTGGGACAGGGAGGCTATGGCTACACCTTC. As protein: CASVGQGGYGYTF.